A selection of T cell receptor beta chains follows, all from one sample in a study of human T cells and chemical hapten exposure. TCRdb recomputed calls from the RACE reads with MiXCR, one row per CDR3 protein. Here the sample spans 350,000 or so distinct CDR3 sequences, about 7% being singletons. The sample in question was whole blood, obtained in connection with sensitization to the hapten diphenylcyclopropenone (DPC). These receptors came from a woman aged 18-29 years with alopecia areata. Some clones in this sample may be carry-over from other donors' samples. CDR3s include the opening cysteine and the closing phenylalanine or tryptophan. D genes are given only for firm matches. Size values are once, few and many counts, or a class for expanded clones, and some rows have none.

d_call clone_size j_call v_call cdr3_aa cdr3_nt
- few TRBJ1-1 TRBV5-1 CASSLANAGMNTEAFF TGCGCCAGCAGCTTGGCTAATGCAGGAATGAACACTGAAGCTTTCTTT
- few TRBJ1-2 TRBV5-1 CASSLNPPGGHYGYTF TGCGCCAGCAGCTTGAATCCCCCGGGAGGGCACTATGGCTACACCTTC
TRBD1 few TRBJ1-2 TRBV5-1 CASSLQGQGEYGYTF TGCGCCAGCAGCTTACAGGGACAGGGGGAGTATGGCTACACCTTC
- many TRBJ1-1 TRBV28 CASTPTGRYTEAFF TGTGCCAGCACTCCGACAGGTCGATACACTGAAGCTTTCTTT
- many TRBJ1-1 TRBV28 CASSSNRAEAFF TGTGCCAGCAGTTCTAACAGGGCTGAAGCTTTCTTT
- few TRBJ2-3 TRBV4-3 CASSQRQGGSDTQYF TGCGCCAGCAGCCAACGTCAGGGCGGATCCGATACGCAGTATTTT
TRBD2 few TRBJ2-3 TRBV20-1 CSARGTSGGLIFDTQYF TGCAGTGCTAGAGGCACTAGCGGGGGACTAATTTTCGATACGCAGTATTTT
- - TRBJ2-7 TRBV4-3 CASSHVGGYEQYF TGCGCCAGCAGCCACGTTGGGGGATACGAGCAGTACTTC
- - TRBJ1-1 TRBV7-9 CASSLAGGRSEAFF TGTGCCAGCAGCTTAGCTGGGGGGAGGTCTGAAGCTTTCTTT
- many TRBJ1-2 TRBV6-2/TRBV6-3 CATDSPNYGYTF TGTGCCACGGACAGCCCTAACTATGGCTACACCTTC
- - TRBJ2-2 TRBV6-4 CASSDSSHSGDTGELFF TGTGCCAGCAGTGACTCGAGCCACTCGGGGGACACCGGGGAGCTGTTTTTT
- few TRBJ2-7 TRBV7-2 CASSLATGSRYEQYF TGTGCCAGCAGCTTAGCTACAGGTAGTCGATACGAGCAGTACTTC
TRBD1 many TRBJ2-7 TRBV3-1 CASSRPGQGANEQYF TGTGCCAGCAGCCGCCCGGGACAGGGTGCCAACGAGCAGTACTTC
TRBD2 - TRBJ2-1 TRBV11-2 CASSPRKLAGAYNEQFF TGTGCCAGCAGCCCCCGAAAACTAGCGGGGGCCTACAATGAGCAGTTCTTC
- few TRBJ1-1 TRBV7-2 CASSGEALTEAFF TGTGCCAGCAGCGGGGAAGCCCTCACTGAAGCTTTCTTT
TRBD2 many TRBJ2-7 TRBV10-3 CAISAGGGNSYEQYF TGTGCCATCAGTGCTGGCGGGGGGAACTCCTACGAGCAGTACTTC
- - TRBJ2-4 TRBV12-3/TRBV12-4 CASSLSPAIPSAKNIQYF TGTGCCAGCAGTTTATCCCCAGCTATCCCCTCAGCCAAAAACATTCAGTACTTC
- few TRBJ1-5 TRBV6-6 CASTLDVGGNQPQHF TGTGCCAGCACCCTGGACGTGGGGGGCAATCAGCCCCAGCATTTT
TRBD1 many TRBJ1-1 TRBV4-3 CASSRTGGLTEAFF TGCGCCAGCAGCAGAACAGGGGGCCTCACTGAAGCTTTCTTT
- - TRBJ2-7 TRBV6-2/TRBV6-3 CASTQPPRSYEQYF TGTGCCAGCACCCAACCTCCACGGTCCTACGAGCAGTACTTC
TRBD1 - TRBJ2-5 TRBV5-6 CASSSGTGMIETQYF TGTGCCAGCAGCTCCGGGACAGGGATGATCGAGACCCAGTACTTC
- many TRBJ2-3 TRBV29-1 CSVGSTDTQYF TGCAGCGTAGGGAGCACAGATACGCAGTATTTT